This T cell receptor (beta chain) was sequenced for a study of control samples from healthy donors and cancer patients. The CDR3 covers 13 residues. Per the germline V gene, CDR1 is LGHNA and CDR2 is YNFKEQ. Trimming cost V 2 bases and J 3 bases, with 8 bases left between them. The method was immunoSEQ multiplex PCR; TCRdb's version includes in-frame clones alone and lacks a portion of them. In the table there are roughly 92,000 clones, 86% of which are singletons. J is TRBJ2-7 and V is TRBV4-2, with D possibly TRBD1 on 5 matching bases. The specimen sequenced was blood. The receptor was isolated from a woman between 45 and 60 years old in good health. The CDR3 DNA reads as TGTGCCAGCAGCCAATCCAGGGTCTACGAGCAGTACTTC. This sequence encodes CASSQSRVYEQYF.